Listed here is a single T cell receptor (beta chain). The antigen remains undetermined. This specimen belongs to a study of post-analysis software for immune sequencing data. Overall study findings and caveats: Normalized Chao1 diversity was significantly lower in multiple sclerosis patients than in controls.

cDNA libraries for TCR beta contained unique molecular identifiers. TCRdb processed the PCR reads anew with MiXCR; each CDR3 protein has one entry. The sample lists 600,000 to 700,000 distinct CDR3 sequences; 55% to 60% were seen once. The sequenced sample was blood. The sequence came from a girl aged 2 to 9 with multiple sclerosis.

CDR3 sequence: CSARVGGASNQPQHF. The CDR3 DNA reads TGCAGTGCTAGAGTCGGGGGCGCGAGCAATCAGCCCCAGCATTTT. V and J are TRBV20-1 and TRBJ1-5, with D possibly TRBD1 on 6 matching bases. The V end lost 1 base, the J end lost 1 base, and 11 bases lay between the germline ends. CDR1 and CDR2 from the germline V gene are DFQATT and SNEGSKA (reference sequence). The length of the CDR3 is 15 residues.